The source of this T cell receptor (beta chain) is a study of cytomegalovirus exposure and HLA in healthy donors. PCR was performed using 60 Vbeta and 13 Jbeta primers. Repertoires were generated with immunoSEQ multiplex PCR, while TCRdb's copy carries only in-frame clones and drops some. The sample carries over 120,000 clones, 60% to 75% recorded once. V shed 4 bases and J shed 1 base, with 10 bases lying between them. Germline values: CDR1 SGHNT, CDR2 YYREEE (reference sequence). The CDR3 has 14 amino acids. Those who donated were healthy bone marrow donors. The study, taken as a whole, reports: In an earlier analysis, most TCR beta V segments were productive about 87% or about 30% of the time. TCR beta chains numbering more than 150 were designated cytomegalovirus-associated. Later analysis suggested links between common viral pathogens and several top significant clusters.

On this clone: Its target is unknown.

The sequence came from a man under 40 in good health and CMV-seronegative. The chain employs TRBV5-4 and TRBJ2-3; tentatively, D is TRBD1 (5 bases). The sequencing sample was made of PBMCs. The CDR3 is CASSTRDGTDTQYF. In DNA form, the CDR3 reads TGTGCCAGCAGCACCAGGGATGGCACAGATACGCAGTATTTT.